The 25 T cell receptor beta chains below all came from one sample that was sequenced in a study of T-cell reconstitution after alpha-beta-depleted transplantation in children. A TCRbeta library incorporating unique molecular identifiers was prepared. TCRdb re-called the PCR reads through MiXCR, storing one row per CDR3 protein. The data contain 450,000 to 700,000 distinct CDR3 sequences, around 27% of them singletons. Sequences were derived from PBMCs, sampled before TCRalphabeta/CD19-depleted stem cell transplant. Receptors were obtained from a boy less than two years old with Wiskott-Aldrich syndrome, due to receive a stem cell transplant.

The J gene is TRBJ1-1, the V gene TRBV20-1; TRBD1 is a possible D gene (5 bases). The CDR3 extends over 13 amino acids. Trimming cost V 0 bases and J 9 bases, with 14 bases left between them. From germline, CDR1 is DFQATT and CDR2 SNEGSKA (reference sequence). CDR3: CSAREGGDGKAFF. Written as DNA, the CDR3 is TGCAGTGCTAGAGAGGGGGGGGACGGGAAAGCTTTCTTT.

The genes are TRBV5-5 and TRBJ2-7; no clear D gene. Trimming shortened V by 4 bases and J by 2 bases, and 10 bases separated the two germline ends. Germline-derived CDR1 and CDR2 are SGHKS and YYEKEE (reference sequence). CDR3 length: 13 residues. The CDR3: CASSTGLPYEQYF. The CDR3 coding sequence is TGTGCCAGCAGCACGGGCCTTCCCTACGAGCAGTACTTC.

This clonotype appeared a single time. V usage is TRBV20-1 and J usage is TRBJ2-7; 10 bases are a match to TRBD2. The CDR3 has 15 residues. CDR1 is DFQATT and CDR2 is SNEGSKA in the germline V gene (reference sequence). With V trimmed by 3 bases and J by 4 bases, 9 bases remained unmatched. CDR3 sequence: CSARVSGRAGYEQYF. The CDR3 DNA follows: TGCAGTGCTAGGGTGAGCGGGAGGGCCGGGTACGAGCAGTACTTC.

This clonotype has only a few counts. The chain links TRBV5-1 to TRBJ2-2; 16 positions match TRBD2. This CDR3 region has 21 residues. Per germline, CDR1 SGHRS and CDR2 YFSETQ. The V segment lost 4 bases and the J segment 4 bases; nucleotides outside the gene matches: 16. The CDR3 loop is CASSPGYPGLAGGPRTGELFF. CDR3 sequence (DNA): TGCGCCAGCAGCCCAGGCTACCCGGGACTAGCGGGAGGGCCGCGCACCGGGGAGCTGTTTTTT.

This clonotype has a handful of counts. This chain's CDR3 is CASSYQSSGNTIYF. As DNA, the CDR3 is TGTGCCAGCAGTTACCAGAGCTCTGGAAACACCATATATTTT. The chain couples TRBV6-5 to TRBJ1-3, with D unclear. This CDR3 is built from 14 residues. The germline V gene has CDR1 MNHEY and CDR2 SVGAGI. The V end was cut by 2 bases, the J end by 0 bases, with 5 bases between.

V is TRBV6-1 and J is TRBJ1-4; the D gene is possibly TRBD1 (6 bases). The germline gives CDR1 MNHNS, CDR2 SASEGT. The V end was cut by 6 bases, the J end by 6 bases, with 17 bases between. The CDR3 loop spans 15 amino acids. DNA for the CDR3: TGTGCCAGCAGCCATCAGGGGAGGGGCGATGAAAAACTGTTTTTT. Translation: CASSHQGRGDEKLFF.

This clonotype was recorded a few times. V usage is TRBV11-2 and J usage is TRBJ2-1; 13 bases are a match to TRBD2. V lost 6 bases, J lost 5 bases, and 4 bases stayed unmatched. Germline CDR1 SGHAT, CDR2 FQNNGV. The CDR3 consists of 15 residues. The CDR3 nucleotides read TGTGCCAGCAGATATGGACTAGCGGGAGACAATGAGCAGTTCTTC. This translates into CASRYGLAGDNEQFF. Full variable domain (remainder filled in from reference TRBV11-2 and TRBJ2-1): EAGVAQSPRYKIIEKRQSVAFWCNPISGHATLYWYQQILGQGPKLLIQFQNNGVVDDSQLPKDRFSAERLKGVDSTLKIQPAKLEDSAVYLCASRYGLAGDNEQFFGPGTRLTVL.

The gene calls are TRBV20-1 and TRBJ1-1; D uncertain. Trimming shortened V by 6 bases and J by 7 bases, and 18 bases separated the two germline ends. The germline V gene has CDR1 DFQATT and CDR2 SNEGSKA (reference sequence). This CDR3 contains 13 residues. CDR3 nucleotide sequence: TGCAGTGCCCGTCCTTCGGCTCGCGGTGAAGCTTTCTTT. It specifies CSARPSARGEAFF.

This clonotype has at least ten counts. V gene TRBV24-1 combines with J gene TRBJ2-7, with 8 bases identical to TRBD1. Germline loops: CDR1 KGHDR, CDR2 SFDVKD. The CDR3 runs to 12 residues. V shed 7 bases and J 4 bases; nucleotides not matched to a gene: 2. This CDR3 is CATRDRVYEQYF. As DNA, the CDR3 is TGTGCCACCAGGGACAGGGTTTACGAGCAGTACTTC.

This clonotype was found a few times. The chain carries TRBV20-1 and TRBJ2-7; 9 bases map to TRBD1. CDR3 length equals 14 residues. Germline CDR1 is DFQATT and CDR2 is SNEGSKA (reference sequence). V trimming: 2 bases; J trimming: 6 bases; junction bases outside the gene matches: 8. Here the CDR3 DNA reads TGCAGTGCTAGAATCACAGGGGGCAAGGCCGAGCAGTACTTC. Amino acids: CSARITGGKAEQYF.

There are a few counts of this clonotype. The chain joins TRBV12-3 or TRBV12-4 to TRBJ2-7; the D gene is possibly TRBD1 (6 bases). V was trimmed by 1 base and J by 0 bases, leaving 10 bases between them. The CDR3 consists of 15 residues. The CDR3 region is CASSLDRVSSYEQYF. The CDR3 DNA sequence: TGTGCCAGCAGTTTAGACAGGGTGAGCTCCTACGAGCAGTACTTC.

The rearrangement links TRBV7-2 to TRBJ1-1; tentative D call: TRBD1 (6 bases). There are 15 residues in the CDR3. CDR1 and CDR2 from the germline V gene are SGHTA and FQGNSA. V was cut by 5 bases and J by 1 base, with 14 bases left in between. The CDR3 DNA reads as TGTGCCAGCAGCCATAGGACAGCGAGGAACACTGAAGCTTTCTTT. Its translation: CASSHRTARNTEAFF.

This clonotype was seen only a few times. The chain is built from TRBV9 and TRBJ2-2, with D possibly being TRBD1 (5 bases). Germline CDR1 SGDLS, CDR2 YYNGEE. The CDR3 is 14 residues long. The ends were cut back, 4 bases at V and 5 bases at J, with 12 bases in the middle. The CDR3 spells CASSPQGLTGELFF. CDR3 in DNA: TGTGCCAGCAGCCCCCAGGGTCTTACCGGGGAGCTGTTTTTT.

The CDR3, as DNA: TGTGCCAGCAGTGAGCAAGGGACAGGGCCCGCTTCACCCCTCCACTTT. It codes for CASSEQGTGPASPLHF. The chain joins TRBV25-1 to TRBJ1-6; 9 bases align to TRBD1. The germline gives CDR1 MGHDK, CDR2 SYGVNS. The ends lost 3 bases at V and 9 bases at J; junction bases unmatched: 9. The CDR3 totals 16 residues.

The rearrangement uses TRBV12-3 or TRBV12-4 and TRBJ2-1; possible D gene TRBD1, 5 bases. The CDR3 has 13 amino acids. V gave up 8 bases and J gave up 3 bases, with 11 bases separating them. CDR3 sequence: CASRWGLYNEQFF. The CDR3 bases are TGTGCCAGCCGGTGGGGCCTCTACAATGAGCAGTTCTTC.

This chain joins TRBV7-2 and TRBJ2-5; the D is unclear. There are 14 residues in the CDR3. The germline CDR1 and CDR2 sequences are SGHTA and FQGNSA. The V end lost 1 base, the J end lost 4 bases, and 10 bases lay between the germline ends. CDR3 bases: TGTGCCAGCAGCTTAGTCGTGACCACAGAGACCCAGTACTTC. Its translation: CASSLVVTTETQYF.

This clonotype was seen more than once but under ten times. The chain carries TRBV28 and TRBJ2-1; D is uncertain. The V gene's germline CDR1 is MDHEN and CDR2 SYDVKM. V shed 6 bases and J shed 5 bases, with 11 bases lying between them. This CDR3 spans 13 amino acids. The CDR3 sequence is CASRTHKDNEQFF. In DNA, the CDR3 is TGTGCCAGCAGAACACATAAAGACAATGAGCAGTTCTTC.

For this clonotype: The junction departs from the called germline gene at one end, perhaps through a read error. The genes are TRBV20-1 and TRBJ2-1, with D unclear. In germline, CDR1 is DFQATT, CDR2 SNEGSKA (reference sequence). This CDR3 is built from 15 residues. CDR3 residues: CSARGDVVTYIEQFF. CDR3 bases: TGCAGTGCTAGAGGAGATGTGGTGACTTACATTGAGCAGTTCTTC.

This sequence joins TRBV27 and TRBJ2-4, with 11 bases aligning to TRBD2. Germline CDR1 MNHEY, CDR2 SMNVEV (reference sequence). This CDR3 comprises 16 residues. J lost 6 bases, V lost 5 bases, and 9 bases had no gene match. The CDR3 reads CASSVRSSGRRNIQYF. In nucleotides, the CDR3 is TGTGCCAGCAGTGTTCGATCTAGCGGGAGGAGAAACATTCAGTACTTC.

The chain couples TRBV25-1 to TRBJ2-1; D remains unclear. Germline CDR1 reads MGHDK; CDR2 reads SYGVNS. CDR3 size: 13 residues. V lost 3 bases, J lost 9 bases, and 12 bases lay in between. The CDR3 DNA sequence: TGTGCCAGCAGTGACCCGACGGGTGCTGAGCAGTTCTTC. It codes for CASSDPTGAEQFF. The full variable domain, its missing parts supplied by reference TRBV25-1 and TRBJ2-1, is EADIYQTPRYLVIGTGKKITLECSQTMGHDKMYWYQQDPGMELHLIHYSYGVNSTEKGDLSSESTVSRIRTEHFPLTLESARPSHTSQYLCASSDPTGAEQFFGPGTRLTVL.

This clonotype appeared a few times. This chain uses TRBV11-1 with TRBJ2-7; TRBD2 agrees at 8 bases. V trimming: 5 bases; J trimming: 6 bases; junction bases outside the gene matches: 21. Germline V CDR1 and CDR2: SGHAT, FQDESV (reference sequence). The CDR3 has 18 residues. This CDR3 reads CASSPKARVLAGLSEQYF. CDR3 in DNA: TGTGCCAGCAGCCCTAAAGCGCGGGTCTTAGCGGGACTCTCCGAGCAGTACTTC. The variable domain in full, completed from reference TRBV11-1 and TRBJ2-7, reads EAEVAQSPRYKITEKSQAVAFWCDPISGHATLYWYRQILGQGPELLVQFQDESVVDDSQLPKDRFSAERLKGVDSTLKIQPAELGDSAMYLCASSPKARVLAGLSEQYFGPGTRLTVT.

This clonotype was detected only a few times. The rearrangement links TRBV5-1 to TRBJ1-1; D is uncertain. Germline V gene data show CDR1 as SGHRS and CDR2 as YFSETQ. V was trimmed by 4 bases and J by 4 bases, leaving 17 bases between them. The CDR3 is made up of 15 amino acids. The CDR3 region has the DNA TGCGCCAGCAGCCTCTCCGGGCCCCTTGGCACTGAAGCTTTCTTT. It translates to CASSLSGPLGTEAFF.

There are a few counts of this clonotype. The rearrangement uses TRBV4-2 and TRBJ2-5, with D hard to call. The germline V gene has CDR1 LGHNA and CDR2 YNFKEQ. The V gene lost 0 bases and the J gene lost 1 base, with 6 bases spanning the gap. This CDR3 region has 14 residues. DNA for the CDR3: TGTGCCAGCAGCCAAGAGGGCTTCCAAGAGACCCAGTACTTC. It is translated as CASSQEGFQETQYF.

The chain combines TRBV20-1 with TRBJ2-4, with 7 bases lining up with TRBD2. The CDR3 has 14 residues. Trimming took 3 bases from V and 8 from J; bases not matched to a gene: 10. Germline V gene data show CDR1 as DFQATT and CDR2 as SNEGSKA (reference sequence). CDR3 residues: CSASGGRGMDIQYF. The CDR3, as DNA: TGCAGTGCTAGTGGCGGGAGAGGGATGGACATTCAGTACTTC.

This clonotype was counted only a few times. The rearrangement joins TRBV5-1 to TRBJ2-7; TRBD1 might be the D (6 bases). Trimming shortened V by 4 bases and J by 5 bases, and 16 bases separated the two germline ends. The germline gives CDR1 SGHRS, CDR2 YFSETQ. This CDR3 is 14 amino acids long. CDR3 residues: CASSDNTRGHEQYF. Written as DNA, the CDR3 is TGCGCCAGCAGCGATAATACCAGGGGCCACGAGCAGTACTTC.